This entry concerns a single T cell receptor beta chain. Its antigen remains unknown. The source of the sample is a study of shared clonotypes between healthy human individuals. Points from the study as a whole: Among the subsets, naive ones generally showed larger estimated richness than memory ones. Around 5% of naive CD4 clonotypes were common to a few donors. Relative to clonotypes present in all four donors, those not shared had lower generation probabilities.

The CDR3 is made up of 15 amino acids. Germline V gene lookup returns CDR1 SGHRS and CDR2 YFSETQ. The ends were cut back, 1 base at V and 4 bases at J, with 15 bases in the middle. Sorted-subset replicate PCR reactions were performed with approximately 190 ng DNA, corresponding to tens of thousands of T cell genomes. The protocol was immunoSEQ multiplex PCR, while the TCRdb copy is restricted to in-frame clones and leaves out a portion. The table has roughly 2,300,000 clones, roughly 90% seen once; the top ten hold 0.37%. This TCR was recovered from a man aged 18 to 30 in good health. Some clones in this sample may be carry-over from other donors' samples. The chain combines TRBV5-1 with TRBJ2-7; D unclear. Input material: naive CD4+ T cells from PBMCs. The subset was: CD45RA+ positively selected. In DNA, the CDR3 is TGCGCCAGCAGCTTGAGAGGCCCTGGAGTGTACGAGCAGTACTTC. Encoded protein: CASSLRGPGVYEQYF.